The clone carrying this T cell receptor beta chain occurred a few times. What it binds is not known. Each of the donors had around 10 milliliters of peripheral blood drawn into EDTA-treated Vacutainer tubes. This sample is part of a study of blood T cells in healthy people across ages. Background on the study: There was about one barcoded beta molecule captured by template switching per two T cells.

The V and J ends lost 5 bases and 12 bases, in that order; junction bases with no gene match: 7. Germline CDR1 reads SGHTA; CDR2 reads FQGNSA. CDR3 length: 12 residues. Whole-study results and caveats: TCR beta diversity, measured per million T cells, fell in a roughly linear way with age. Versus aged donors, long-lived donors had higher diversity and more naive CD4+ cells.

For the second PCR, which ran for about 7 to 11 cycles, a sample-barcoded 5' primer and a J-beta primer mix were used. TCRdb passed the 5' RACE reads through MiXCR, listing each CDR3 protein once. Here the sample spans approximately 810,000 distinct CDR3 sequences, 29% being singletons. The clonotype was recovered from a woman of 80 years or more in good health. The rearrangement uses TRBV7-2 and TRBJ2-1, with 7 bases fitting TRBD1. The sequencing input was blood. CDR3 residues: CASSTDRIGQFF. The CDR3 region has the DNA TGTGCCAGCAGCACGGACAGGATAGGGCAGTTCTTC. The full variable domain, rest sourced from reference TRBV7-2 and TRBJ2-1, is GAGVSQSPSNKVTEKGKDVELRCDPISGHTALYWYRQSLGQGLEFLIYFQGNSAPDKSGLPSDRFSAERTGGSVSTLTIQRTQQEDSAVYLCASSTDRIGQFFGPGTRLTVL.